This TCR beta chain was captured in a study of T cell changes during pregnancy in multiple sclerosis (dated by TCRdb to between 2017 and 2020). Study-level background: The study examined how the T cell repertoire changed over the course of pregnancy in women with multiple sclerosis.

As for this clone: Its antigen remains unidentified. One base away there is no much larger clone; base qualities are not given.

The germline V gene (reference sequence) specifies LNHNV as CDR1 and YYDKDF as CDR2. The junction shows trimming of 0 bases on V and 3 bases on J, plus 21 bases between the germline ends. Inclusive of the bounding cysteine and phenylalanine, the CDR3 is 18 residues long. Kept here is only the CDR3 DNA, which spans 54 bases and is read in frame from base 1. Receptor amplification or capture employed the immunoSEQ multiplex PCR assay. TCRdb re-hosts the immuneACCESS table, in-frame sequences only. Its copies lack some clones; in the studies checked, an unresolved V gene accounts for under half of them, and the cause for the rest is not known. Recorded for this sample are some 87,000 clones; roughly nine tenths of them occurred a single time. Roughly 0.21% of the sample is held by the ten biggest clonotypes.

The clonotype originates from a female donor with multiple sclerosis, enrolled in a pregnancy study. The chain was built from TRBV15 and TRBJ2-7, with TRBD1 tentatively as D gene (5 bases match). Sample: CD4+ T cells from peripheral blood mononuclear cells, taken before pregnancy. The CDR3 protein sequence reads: CATSRDRAGPTFGYEQYF. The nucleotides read TGTGCCACCAGCAGAGATCGGGCAGGGCCCACTTTTGGCTACGAGCAGTACTTC.